This TCR beta chain originates from a study of graft-versus-host responses after intestinal transplantation. Background on the study: The study gave all recipients anti-thymocyte globulin induction, then tacrolimus and steroids for roughly 3 years. Regarding the study as a whole: Clonal ratios of graft-versus-host to host-versus-graft in allografts were high for patients exhibiting graft-donor T cell macrochimerism. Some GvH clones appeared in ileal mucosa or blood before recipient bone marrow.

Profiled with immunoSEQ multiplex PCR; TCRdb holds only in-frame clones, not every one. This sample has some 86,000 clones, with about 89% found just once. Regarding this clone: Its specificity is unknown.

The CDR3 extends over 13 amino acids. CDR1 MGHRA and CDR2 YSYEKL come from the germline V gene. Trimming left V 1 base short and J 5 bases short, with 8 bases between. The TCR sequence derives from a human donor who received an intestinal transplant. The chain is built from TRBV4-1 and TRBJ2-5, with unresolved D. The sample in question was unstimulated CD8+ T cells sorted from spleen or lymph node cells, obtained before intestinal transplant. The CDR3: CASSQVVTETQYF. The CDR3 DNA sequence: TGCGCCAGCAGCCAAGTAGTGACTGAGACCCAGTACTTC.